Below, one TCR beta chain is given with its context. The CDR3 consists of 16 residues. The V segment lost 5 bases and the J segment 0 bases; nucleotides outside the gene matches: 9. Germline lookup yields CDR1 SGHDT and CDR2 YYEEEE. TCRdb reprocessed the 5' RACE reads with MiXCR, giving one entry per CDR3 protein. Found here are about 53,000 distinct CDR3 sequences, roughly a quarter of them singletons; the top ten hold more than 3%. The rearrangement links TRBV5-6 to TRBJ1-2; the match to TRBD1 covers 8 bases. The receptor was derived from a female donor with breast cancer. The material sequenced was tumor-infiltrating naive CD4+ T cells sorted from the breast tumor. Subset noted: naive CD4+ T cells, CD4+CD45RA+CD25-. This chain's CDR3 is CASRRLTGDPNYGYTF. As DNA, the CDR3 is TGTGCCAGCAGGCGATTGACAGGGGACCCTAACTATGGCTACACCTTC.